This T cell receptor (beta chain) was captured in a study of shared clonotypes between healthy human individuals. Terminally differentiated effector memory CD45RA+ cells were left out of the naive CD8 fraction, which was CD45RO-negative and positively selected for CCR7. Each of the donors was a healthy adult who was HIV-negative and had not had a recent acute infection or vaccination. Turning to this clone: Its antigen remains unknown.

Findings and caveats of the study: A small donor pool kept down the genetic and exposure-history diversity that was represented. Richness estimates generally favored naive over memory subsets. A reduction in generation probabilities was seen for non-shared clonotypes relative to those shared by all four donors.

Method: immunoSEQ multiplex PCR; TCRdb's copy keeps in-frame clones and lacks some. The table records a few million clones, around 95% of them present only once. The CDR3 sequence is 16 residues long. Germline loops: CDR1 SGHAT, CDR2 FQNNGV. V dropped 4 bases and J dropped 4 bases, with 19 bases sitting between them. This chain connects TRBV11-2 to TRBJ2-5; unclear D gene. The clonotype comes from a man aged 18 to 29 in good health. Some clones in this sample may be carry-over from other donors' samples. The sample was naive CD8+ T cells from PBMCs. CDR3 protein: CASSSYKVEVPETQYF. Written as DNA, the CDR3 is TGTGCCAGCAGCTCTTATAAAGTAGAGGTCCCAGAGACCCAGTACTTC.